The 21 T cell receptor beta chains reported below all come from one sample, sequenced in a study of cytomegalovirus exposure and HLA in healthy donors. The PCR used 60 Vbeta and 13 Jbeta primers. The repertoire was sequenced with immunoSEQ multiplex PCR; TCRdb's copy has only in-frame clones and lacks some. Of 80,000 to 130,000 clones listed, more than 65% are singletons. Material: PBMCs. The receptors derive from a woman under 30 in good health and CMV-seropositive.

Only a few counts were recorded for this clone. The chain joins TRBV28 to TRBJ1-1; D is ambiguous. The CDR3 runs 11 residues. V was shortened by 11 bases and J by 2 bases, with 9 bases between the two germline ends. Germline assignment: CDR1 MDHEN and CDR2 SYDVKM. The CDR3, as DNA: TGTGCCGCGGAGGGAAACACTGAAGCTTTCTTT. This sequence encodes CAAEGNTEAFF.

This clone was found a few times. V and J are TRBV28 and TRBJ1-5; D is possibly TRBD1 (5 bases). V shed 11 bases and J shed 0 bases, with 11 bases lying between them. Looked up from germline, CDR1 is MDHEN and CDR2 is SYDVKM. This CDR3 spans 13 amino acids. CDR3 in amino acids: CAHQGGSNQPQHF. CDR3 coding DNA: TGTGCCCATCAGGGCGGTAGCAATCAGCCCCAGCATTTT.

The rearrangement links TRBV27 to TRBJ2-7, with 8 nucleotides matching TRBD2. The CDR3 has 20 amino acids. CDR1 MNHEY and CDR2 SMNVEV come from the germline V gene (reference sequence). With V trimmed by 6 bases and J by 3 bases, 25 bases remained unmatched. CDR3 sequence: CASRKWVRDYQSGGHYEQYF. The CDR3 nucleotides are TGTGCCAGCAGGAAGTGGGTCCGGGACTACCAGAGCGGGGGACACTACGAGCAGTACTTC.

The V gene is TRBV23-1, the J gene TRBJ2-7, with 9 bases matching TRBD2. TRBV23-1 is treated as an ORF (open reading frame) with a function not yet certain. This CDR3 has 15 residues. Trimming took 5 bases from V and 3 from J; bases not matched to a gene: 8. This CDR3 is CASSLAGERVYEQYF. The CDR3 coding sequence is TGCGCCAGCAGTTTAGCGGGAGAAAGGGTCTACGAGCAGTACTTC.

The chain employs TRBV29-1 and TRBJ2-7; D may be TRBD2 (5 bases). The CDR3 is made up of 16 amino acids. V shed 0 bases and J shed 6 bases, with 21 bases lying between them. Germline V gene data show CDR1 as SQVTM and CDR2 as ANQGSEA. The CDR3 loop is CSVEELSTRVSGEQYF. CDR3 coding DNA: TGCAGCGTTGAAGAACTGTCGACACGGGTAAGCGGCGAGCAGTACTTC.

The chain couples TRBV27 to TRBJ2-7; D not certain. Looked up from germline, CDR1 is MNHEY and CDR2 is SMNVEV (reference sequence). CDR3 length: 13 residues. V was trimmed by 0 bases and J by 0 bases, leaving 3 bases between them. The CDR3 loop is CASSLSHSYEQYF. CDR3 sequence (DNA): TGTGCCAGCAGTTTATCACACTCCTACGAGCAGTACTTC.

The chain uses TRBV25-1 and TRBJ1-2; 8 bases map to TRBD1. Germline assignment: CDR1 MGHDK and CDR2 SYGVNS. The V gene end was trimmed by 2 bases and the J gene end by 8 bases; junction bases not matched to a gene: 10. This CDR3 has 15 amino acids. CDR3 coding DNA: TGTGCCAGCAGTGAACCCCAGGGGGCCGGTTGGGGCTACACCTTC. This sequence encodes CASSEPQGAGWGYTF.

The rearrangement uses TRBV7-2 and TRBJ2-7, with a weak D call TRBD1 (5 bases). There are 16 residues in the CDR3. Germline loops: CDR1 SGHTA, CDR2 FQGNSA. The germline V and J ends were trimmed by 2 bases and 3 bases, with 17 bases remaining between them. CDR3 nucleotide sequence: TGTGCCAGCAGCTTAAGGACATTCGACAGTGGCTACGAGCAGTACTTC. Translating gives CASSLRTFDSGYEQYF.

CDR3 residues: CASSLLDQGSNEQFF. CDR3 sequence (DNA): TGTGCCAGCAGCCTCCTGGACCAGGGGTCCAATGAGCAGTTCTTC. This chain joins TRBV9 and TRBJ2-1; D is perhaps TRBD1 (6 bases). Trimming took 4 bases from V and 6 from J, leaving 17 bases between them. Germline loops: CDR1 SGDLS, CDR2 YYNGEE. The CDR3 has 15 residues.

This clone appeared once. The chain joins TRBV6-1 to TRBJ2-2, with 8 nucleotides matching TRBD1. This CDR3 spans 14 amino acids. Germline-derived CDR1 and CDR2 are MNHNS and SASEGT. V lost 6 bases to trimming and J lost 6 bases; unmatched junction nucleotides: 6. The CDR3 bases are TGTGCCAGCAGAATGACAGGGGTGGCCGGGGAGCTGTTTTTT. It translates to CASRMTGVAGELFF.

This clone was found once. The V gene is TRBV7-2, the J gene TRBJ2-1; 10 positions match TRBD1. The CDR3 extends over 15 amino acids. The germline V gene encodes CDR1 SGHTA and CDR2 FQGNSA. V was clipped by 5 bases and J by 3 bases; unmatched bases: 4. CDR3 in DNA: TGTGCCAGCAGCACTGGACAGGGGGGCTACAATGAGCAGTTCTTC. It encodes CASSTGQGGYNEQFF.

The chain has TRBV18 and TRBJ1-2, with D hard to call. In germline, CDR1 is KGHSH, CDR2 LQKENI. The V end lost 2 bases, the J end lost 3 bases, and 13 bases lay between the germline ends. The CDR3 sequence is 15 residues long. The CDR3 spells CASSPMKVADYGYTF. CDR3 in DNA: TGTGCCAGCTCACCAATGAAGGTGGCGGACTATGGCTACACCTTC.

V and J are TRBV7-9 and TRBJ1-2; D ambiguous. V was trimmed by 1 base and J by 4 bases, leaving 10 bases between them. The germline gives CDR1 SEHNR, CDR2 FQNEAQ (reference sequence). There are 14 residues in the CDR3. CDR3 nucleotides: TGTGCCAGCAGCTTAGGCCGCGACATCTATGGCTACACCTTC. Translation gives CASSLGRDIYGYTF.

The CDR3 is CASSTGLVTGELFF. Here the CDR3 DNA reads TGTGCCAGCAGTACTGGACTAGTCACCGGGGAGCTGTTTTTT. The chain uses TRBV6-5 and TRBJ2-2; the match to TRBD2 covers 7 bases. CDR1 and CDR2 from the germline V gene are MNHEY and SVGAGI. This CDR3 is built from 14 residues. J lost 4 bases, V lost 5 bases, and 4 bases had no gene match.

V and J are TRBV29-1 and TRBJ2-5; TRBD2 aligns across 12 bases. The CDR3 sequence is 16 residues long. V lost 3 bases, J lost 5 bases, and 10 bases stayed unmatched. Germline V gene data show CDR1 as SQVTM and CDR2 as ANQGSEA. CDR3 coding DNA: TGCAGCGTTGATGGTCTAGCGGGAGGGCAGGGCGAGACCCAGTACTTC. As protein: CSVDGLAGGQGETQYF. Together with reference TRBV29-1 and TRBJ2-5, the CDR3 gives the full variable domain: SAVISQKPSRDICQRGTSLTIQCQVDSQVTMMFWYRQQPGQSLTLIATANQGSEATYESGFVIDKFPISRPNLTFSTLTVSNMSPEDSSIYLCSVDGLAGGQGETQYFGPGTRLLVL.

In its sample, this clone was seen once. The CDR3 is CASSLDRRSEAFF. For the CDR3, the DNA is TGTGCCAGCAGCCTCGACAGAAGGTCTGAAGCTTTCTTT. This rearrangement joins TRBV7-2 to TRBJ1-1; TRBD1 might be the D (5 bases). Trimming removed 5 bases at V and 6 bases at J, with 13 bases between. The CDR3 consists of 13 residues. CDR1 is SGHTA, CDR2 FQGNSA, per germline.

This chain connects TRBV7-2 to TRBJ2-3, with TRBD2 as a possible D gene (6 bases). V was cut by 5 bases and J by 10 bases, with 16 bases left in between. This CDR3 spans 13 amino acids. Looked up from germline, CDR1 is SGHTA and CDR2 is FQGNSA. The CDR3 DNA is TGTGCCAGCAGCACTAAGAGGGACTCCTCGCAGTATTTT. It encodes CASSTKRDSSQYF.

The CDR3 loop is CASSLTSGQETQYF. The CDR3 DNA sequence: TGTGCCAGCAGCCTGACTAGCGGCCAAGAGACCCAGTACTTC. The V gene is TRBV9, the J gene TRBJ2-5; 9 bases map to TRBD2. Germline CDR1 reads SGDLS; CDR2 reads YYNGEE. The CDR3 is 14 amino acids. The V segment lost 4 bases and the J segment 1 base; nucleotides outside the gene matches: 2. The full variable domain, its missing parts supplied by reference TRBV9 and TRBJ2-5, is DSGVTQTPKHLITATGQRVTLRCSPRSGDLSVYWYQQSLDQGLQFLIQYYNGEERAKGNILERFSAQQFPDLHSELNLSSLELGDSALYFCASSLTSGQETQYFGPGTRLLVL.

This clone has more than one count but fewer than ten. The chain is built from TRBV5-4 and TRBJ2-7; 8 positions match TRBD2. Germline CDR1 SGHNT, CDR2 YYREEE (reference sequence). The CDR3 contains 15 residues. V lost 5 bases to trimming and J lost 5 bases; unmatched junction nucleotides: 12. The CDR3 is CASRRAGEGFNEQYF. The CDR3 nucleotides read TGTGCCAGCAGAAGAGCGGGAGAAGGCTTCAACGAGCAGTACTTC.

V usage is TRBV6-5 and J usage is TRBJ1-5, with D hard to call. The V end lost 8 bases, the J end lost 0 bases, and 11 bases lay between the germline ends. CDR1 MNHEY and CDR2 SVGAGI come from the germline V gene. CDR3 length: 14 amino acids. CDR3 in amino acids: CASWAGNSNQPQHF. For the CDR3, the DNA is TGTGCCAGCTGGGCGGGGAATAGCAATCAGCCCCAGCATTTT.

The CDR3 sequence: CASRSLGADTQYF. In DNA form, the CDR3 reads TGCGCCAGCAGGTCCTTGGGCGCAGATACGCAGTATTTT. The V gene is TRBV4-1, the J gene TRBJ2-3; D gene ambiguous. CDR1 is MGHRA, CDR2 YSYEKL, per germline. V lost 6 bases and J 4 bases, leaving 11 bases between the germline ends. This CDR3 spans 13 amino acids.